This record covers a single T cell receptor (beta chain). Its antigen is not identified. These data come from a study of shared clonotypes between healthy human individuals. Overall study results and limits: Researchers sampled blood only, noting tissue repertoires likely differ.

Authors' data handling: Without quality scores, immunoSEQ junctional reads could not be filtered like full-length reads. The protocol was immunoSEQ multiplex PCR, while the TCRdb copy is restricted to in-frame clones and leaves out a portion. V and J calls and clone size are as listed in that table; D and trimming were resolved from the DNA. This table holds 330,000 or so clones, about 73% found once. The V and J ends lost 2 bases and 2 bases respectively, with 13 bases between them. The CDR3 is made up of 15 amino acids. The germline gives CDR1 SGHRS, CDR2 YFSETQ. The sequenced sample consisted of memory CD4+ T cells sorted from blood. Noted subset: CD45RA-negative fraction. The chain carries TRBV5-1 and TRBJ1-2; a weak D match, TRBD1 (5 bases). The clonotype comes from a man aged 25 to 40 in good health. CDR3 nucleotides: TGCGCCAGCAGCTTATCGGCAGGGTCCAACTATGGCTACACCTTC. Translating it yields CASSLSAGSNYGYTF.